This T cell receptor (beta chain) was sequenced in a study of response to subunit inactivated influenza vaccine. TCRdb recomputed calls from the RT-PCR reads with MiXCR, one row per CDR3 protein. In the table there are fewer than 700,000 distinct CDR3 sequences, under 15% of which are singletons. This clonotype came up many times. What it binds is not known. General study findings and limits: The authors suggested that every seasonal influenza vaccination recruits few new T cells.

The V and J ends lost 3 bases and 0 bases, in that order; junction bases with no gene match: 8. The germline V gene encodes CDR1 DFQATT and CDR2 SNEGSKA (reference sequence). The CDR3 extends over 16 amino acids. Specimen: PBMCs from blood, collected 45 days after vaccination. V is TRBV20-1 and J is TRBJ2-1, with TRBD2 matching 7 bases. This TCR derives from a man aged 45-65 years who received an inactivated influenza vaccine. As DNA, the CDR3 is TGCAGTGCTAGCAGGCCTAGCGGAGGCTCCTACAATGAGCAGTTCTTC. Translating gives CSASRPSGGSYNEQFF.